These 10 T cell receptor beta chains originate from one sample sequenced in a study of spatial heterogeneity in lung cancer. TCRdb reanalysed the 5' RACE reads using MiXCR and keeps one entry per CDR3 protein. The repertoire includes 8,000 or so distinct CDR3 sequences, around 13% of them detected once, and 8% to 13% sits in the top ten. Their target antigens are unknown. The study, taken as a whole, reports: The study found that expanded intratumoral alpha and beta TCR counts tracked tumor mutation counts.

Time point meaning: sample taken at primary tumor resection. The source was lung tumor tissue, collected at surgery. The origin of the receptors is a male donor with early-stage non-small cell lung cancer.

This clonotype was recorded at least ten times. In a library made to pick up alpha chains, this beta chain is a stray read with a size that means little. This chain joins TRBV2 and TRBJ2-3; TRBD2 matches at 9 bases. The CDR3 spans 14 residues. Germline V gene data show CDR1 as SNHLY and CDR2 as FYNNEI. The J segment lost 3 bases and the V segment lost 5 bases, leaving 3 bases of the junction unmatched. In DNA, the CDR3 is TGTGCCAGCAGTAGACTAGCGGAAACAGATACGCAGTATTTT. Translating it yields CASSRLAETDTQYF.

This clonotype qualifies as medium-sized (0.01 to 0.1%). As an off-target read in a library built for alpha chains, this beta chain has a frequency of little significance. This chain uses TRBV6-1 with TRBJ2-1; 9 positions match TRBD2. Germline CDR1 and CDR2: MNHNS and SASEGT. V lost 7 bases and J lost 4; bases outside the gene matches: 8. The CDR3 is made up of 15 amino acids. The CDR3 nucleotides read TGTGCCAGCATCCCCCTCAGCGGGGGGTACAATGAGCAGTTCTTC. Translation: CASIPLSGGYNEQFF.

This clonotype counts as medium-sized (0.01 to 0.1%). Since it is a stray read in a library aimed at alpha chains, this beta chain has a size that is not meaningful. This chain joins TRBV2 and TRBJ2-5; D may correspond to TRBD1 or TRBD2 (7 bases each). CDR1 SNHLY and CDR2 FYNNEI come from the germline V gene. V dropped 5 bases and J dropped 4 bases, with 11 bases sitting between them. The CDR3 length is 13 residues. This CDR3 is CASSSGGGETQYF. CDR3 in DNA: TGTGCCAGCAGTTCAGGGGGGGGAGAGACCCAGTACTTC.

This clonotype was seen a single time. In a library made to pick up alpha chains, this beta chain is a stray read with a size that means little. The genes are TRBV29-1 and TRBJ2-7, with TRBD1 identical over 8 bases. Germline V gene data show CDR1 as SQVTM and CDR2 as ANQGSEA. The CDR3 spans 13 residues. The junction had 7 bases not matched to a gene; V was cut back by 6 bases and J by 3 bases. In nucleotides, the CDR3 is TGCAGCGTCGCCGGGACAGGACACTACGAGCAGTACTTC. Amino acid sequence: CSVAGTGHYEQYF.

This clonotype was observed at least ten times. In a library made to pick up alpha chains, this beta chain is a stray read with a size that means little. The CDR3 region is CASSREAIAGGFANTGELFF. The CDR3 region has the DNA TGCGCCAGCAGCCGAGAGGCGATAGCGGGGGGTTTCGCGAACACCGGGGAGCTGTTTTTT. This chain links TRBV4-3 with TRBJ2-2, with TRBD2 identical over 10 bases. CDR1 and CDR2 (germline): LGHNA, YSLEER. V dropped 4 bases and J dropped 0; count of bases not matched to a gene: 14. The CDR3 extends over 20 amino acids.

This clonotype was seen many times. The library was prepared for alpha chains; this beta chain is a stray read, so its frequency means little. This chain connects TRBV6-5 to TRBJ2-1; the D gene is possibly TRBD2 (5 bases). The germline CDR1 and CDR2 sequences are MNHEY and SVGAGI. Trimming cost V 0 bases and J 0 bases, with 6 bases left between them. The CDR3 loop spans 15 amino acids. The CDR3 loop reads CASSYSRVSYNEQFF. In DNA, the CDR3 is TGTGCCAGCAGTTACTCGCGGGTCTCCTACAATGAGCAGTTCTTC.

This clonotype has at least ten counts. Since it is a stray read in a library aimed at alpha chains, this beta chain has a size that is not meaningful. V is TRBV6-2 or TRBV6-3 and J is TRBJ2-3, with D possibly matching TRBD2 (6 bases). CDR1 and CDR2 (germline): MNHEY, SVGEGT. The CDR3 totals 15 residues. V lost 6 bases, J lost 0 bases, and 13 bases lay in between. DNA for the CDR3: TGTGCCAGCAGGAGGGGAGGTGCCAGCACAGATACGCAGTATTTT. Translating it yields CASRRGGASTDTQYF.

In its sample, this clonotype was seen many times. This beta chain is a stray sequence in a library constructed for alpha chains; its clone size is not meaningful. The chain joins TRBV4-2 to TRBJ2-7, with D uncertain. Germline-derived CDR1 and CDR2 are LGHNA and YNFKEQ. Trimming cost V 1 base and J 4 bases, with 11 bases left between them. The CDR3 loop spans 14 amino acids. The CDR3 here is CASSQAGQNYEQYF. For the CDR3, the DNA is TGTGCCAGCAGCCAAGCCGGCCAGAATTACGAGCAGTACTTC.

The table lists this clonotype with many counts. This beta chain is off target for a library built for alpha chains, so its abundance means little. The chain has TRBV5-1 and TRBJ1-1; tentative D call: TRBD1 (5 bases). This CDR3 contains 13 residues. V gave up 3 bases and J gave up 8 bases, with 14 bases separating them. From germline, CDR1 is SGHRS and CDR2 YFSETQ. The CDR3 nucleotides read TGCGCCAGCAGCTGGACACCTACTTTGGAAGCTTTCTTT. This sequence encodes CASSWTPTLEAFF.

In this sample, this clonotype turned up many times. The library was designed around alpha chains, so this beta chain is a stray read whose abundance carries little weight. This sequence joins TRBV15 and TRBJ2-5; D possibly corresponds to TRBD2 (6 bases). Trimming took off 0 bases at V and 7 bases at J, with 15 bases between the two ends. Germline V CDR1 and CDR2: LNHNV, YYDKDF (reference sequence). CDR3 length: 15 residues. In DNA, the CDR3 is TGTGCCACCAGCAGAGACCAGGGAGCGGAGGGGACCCAGTACTTC. Residues: CATSRDQGAEGTQYF. Looking up the rest from reference TRBV15 and TRBJ2-5 gives the full variable domain: DAMVIQNPRYQVTQFGKPVTLSCSQTLNHNVMYWYQQKSSQAPKLLFHYYDKDFNNEADTPDNFQSRRPNTSFCFLDIRSPGLGDTAMYLCATSRDQGAEGTQYFGPGTRLLVL.